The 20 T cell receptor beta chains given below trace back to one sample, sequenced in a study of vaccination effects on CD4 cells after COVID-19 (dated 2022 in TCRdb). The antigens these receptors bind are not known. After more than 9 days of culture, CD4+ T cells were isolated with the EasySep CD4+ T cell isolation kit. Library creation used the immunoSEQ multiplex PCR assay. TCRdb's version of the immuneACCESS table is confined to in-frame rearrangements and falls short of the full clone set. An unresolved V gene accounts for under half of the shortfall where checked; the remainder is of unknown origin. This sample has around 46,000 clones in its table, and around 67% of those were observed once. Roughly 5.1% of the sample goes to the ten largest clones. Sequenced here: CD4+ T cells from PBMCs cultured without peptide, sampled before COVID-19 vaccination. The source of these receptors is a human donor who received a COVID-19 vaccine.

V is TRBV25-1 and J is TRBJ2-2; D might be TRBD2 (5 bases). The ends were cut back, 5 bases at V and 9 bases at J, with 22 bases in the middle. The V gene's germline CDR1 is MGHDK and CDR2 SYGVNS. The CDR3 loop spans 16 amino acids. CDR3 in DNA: TGTGCCAGCAGTCTCGGCGGGCTACCCTCTGAGAGGGAGCTGTTTTTT. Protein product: CASSLGGLPSERELFF.

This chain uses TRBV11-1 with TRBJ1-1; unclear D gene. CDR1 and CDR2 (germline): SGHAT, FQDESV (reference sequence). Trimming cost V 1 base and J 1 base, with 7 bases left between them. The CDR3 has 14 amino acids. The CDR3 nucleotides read TGTGCCAGCAGCTTAGGCAGGCAGAACACTGAAGCTTTCTTT. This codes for CASSLGRQNTEAFF.

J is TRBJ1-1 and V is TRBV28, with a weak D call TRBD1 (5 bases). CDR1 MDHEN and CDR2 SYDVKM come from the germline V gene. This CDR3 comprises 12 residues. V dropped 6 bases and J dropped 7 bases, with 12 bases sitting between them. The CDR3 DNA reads TGTGCCAGCAGCTTGCAGGGTGGTGAAGCTTTCTTT. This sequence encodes CASSLQGGEAFF.

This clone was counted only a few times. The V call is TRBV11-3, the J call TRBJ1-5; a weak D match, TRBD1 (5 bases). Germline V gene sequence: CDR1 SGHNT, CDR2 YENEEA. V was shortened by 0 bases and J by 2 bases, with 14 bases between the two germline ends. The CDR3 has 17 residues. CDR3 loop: CASSLDPGPGRNQPQHF. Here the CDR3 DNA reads TGTGCCAGCAGCTTAGATCCGGGACCGGGGCGCAATCAGCCCCAGCATTTT.

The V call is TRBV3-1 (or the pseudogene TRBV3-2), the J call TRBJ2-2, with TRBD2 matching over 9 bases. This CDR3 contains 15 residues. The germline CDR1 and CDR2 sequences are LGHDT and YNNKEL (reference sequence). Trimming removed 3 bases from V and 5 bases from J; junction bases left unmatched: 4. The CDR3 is CASSHVRGGTGELFF. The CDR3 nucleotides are TGTGCCAGCAGCCATGTGCGGGGGGGGACCGGGGAGCTGTTTTTT.

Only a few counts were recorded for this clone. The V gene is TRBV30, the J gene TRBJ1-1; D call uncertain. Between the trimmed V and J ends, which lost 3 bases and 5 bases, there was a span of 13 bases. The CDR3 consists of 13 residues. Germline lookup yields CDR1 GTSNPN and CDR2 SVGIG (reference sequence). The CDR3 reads CAWRPGPATEAFF. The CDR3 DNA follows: TGTGCCTGGAGACCCGGGCCGGCTACTGAAGCTTTCTTT.

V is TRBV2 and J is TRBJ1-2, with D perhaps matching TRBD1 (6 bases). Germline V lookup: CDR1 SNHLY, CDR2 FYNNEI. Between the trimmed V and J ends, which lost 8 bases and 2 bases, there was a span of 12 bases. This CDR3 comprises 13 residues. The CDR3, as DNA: TGTGCCAGCTGCAAGGGGGGCAACTATGGCTACACCTTC. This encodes CASCKGGNYGYTF.

The CDR3 protein is CAWSLRQIADTQYF. The CDR3 DNA reads TGTGCCTGGAGTTTGAGGCAGATCGCAGATACGCAGTATTTT. The J gene is TRBJ2-3, the V gene TRBV30; no clear D gene. Trimming removed 2 bases from V and 4 bases from J, with 13 bases in between. This CDR3 is 14 amino acids long. Germline lookup yields CDR1 GTSNPN and CDR2 SVGIG (reference sequence).

The CDR3 nucleotides are TGTGCCAGCAGTTACTCAGACAGGCTTGGCTACACCTTC. It codes for CASSYSDRLGYTF. The rearrangement joins TRBV6-5 to TRBJ1-2; TRBD1 might be the D (6 bases). This CDR3 has 13 residues. Germline loops: CDR1 MNHEY, CDR2 SVGAGI. The V end was cut by 0 bases, the J end by 7 bases, with 9 bases between.

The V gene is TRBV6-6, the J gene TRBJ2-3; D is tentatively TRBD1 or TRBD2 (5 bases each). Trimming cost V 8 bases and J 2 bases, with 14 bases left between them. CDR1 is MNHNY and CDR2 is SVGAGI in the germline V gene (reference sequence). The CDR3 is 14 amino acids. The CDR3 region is CASGTVANTDTQYF. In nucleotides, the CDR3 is TGTGCCAGCGGGACGGTAGCAAACACAGATACGCAGTATTTT.

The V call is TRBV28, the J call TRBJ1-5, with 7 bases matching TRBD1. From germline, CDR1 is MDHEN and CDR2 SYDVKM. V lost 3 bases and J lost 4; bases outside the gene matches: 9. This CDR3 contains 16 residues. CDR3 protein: CASSFLAGGRNQPQHF. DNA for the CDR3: TGTGCCAGCAGTTTTCTGGCAGGGGGACGTAATCAGCCCCAGCATTTT.

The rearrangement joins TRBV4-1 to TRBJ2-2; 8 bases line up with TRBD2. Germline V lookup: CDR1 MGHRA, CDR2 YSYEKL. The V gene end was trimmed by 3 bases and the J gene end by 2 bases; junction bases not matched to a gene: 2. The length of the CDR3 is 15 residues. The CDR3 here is CASSQSGRNTGELFF. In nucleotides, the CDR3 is TGCGCCAGCAGCCAGAGCGGGAGAAACACCGGGGAGCTGTTTTTT.

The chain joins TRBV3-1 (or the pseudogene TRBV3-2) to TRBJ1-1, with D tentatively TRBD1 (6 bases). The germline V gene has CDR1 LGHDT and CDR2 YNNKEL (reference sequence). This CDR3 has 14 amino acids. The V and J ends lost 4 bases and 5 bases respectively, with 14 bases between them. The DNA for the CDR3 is TGTGCCAGCAGCCTAGCCACAGGGCGGACTGAAGCTTTCTTT. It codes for CASSLATGRTEAFF.

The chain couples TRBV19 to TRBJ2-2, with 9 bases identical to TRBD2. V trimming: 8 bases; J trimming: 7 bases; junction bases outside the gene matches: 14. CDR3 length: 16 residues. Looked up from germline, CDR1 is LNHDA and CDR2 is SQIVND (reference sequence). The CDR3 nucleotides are TGTGCCAGTTTGTACCGCGGGGGGGCCCGGATCGGGGAGCTGTTTTTT. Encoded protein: CASLYRGGARIGELFF.

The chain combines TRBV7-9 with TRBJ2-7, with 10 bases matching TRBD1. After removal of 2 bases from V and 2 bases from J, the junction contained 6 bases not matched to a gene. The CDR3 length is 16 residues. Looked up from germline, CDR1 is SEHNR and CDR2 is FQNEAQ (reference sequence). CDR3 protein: CASSLIWTGGTYEQYF. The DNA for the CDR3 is TGTGCCAGCAGCTTAATCTGGACAGGGGGGACCTACGAGCAGTACTTC.

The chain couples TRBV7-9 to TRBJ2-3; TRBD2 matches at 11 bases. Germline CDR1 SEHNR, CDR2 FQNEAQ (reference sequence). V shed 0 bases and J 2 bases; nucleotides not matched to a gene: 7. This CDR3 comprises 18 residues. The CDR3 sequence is CASSLALASGGTTDTQYF. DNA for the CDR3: TGTGCCAGCAGCTTAGCCCTCGCTAGCGGGGGGACCACAGATACGCAGTATTTT.

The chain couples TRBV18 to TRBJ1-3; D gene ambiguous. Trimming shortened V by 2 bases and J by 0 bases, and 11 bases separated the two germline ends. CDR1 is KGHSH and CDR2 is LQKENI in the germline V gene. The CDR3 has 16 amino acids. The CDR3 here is CASSPFGRGSGNTIYF. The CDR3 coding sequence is TGTGCCAGCTCACCATTCGGACGGGGCTCTGGAAACACCATATATTTT. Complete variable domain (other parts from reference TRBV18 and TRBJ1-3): NAGVMQNPRHLVRRRGQEARLRCSPMKGHSHVYWYRQLPEEGLKFMVYLQKENIIDESGMPKERFSAEFPKEGPSILRIQQVVRGDSAAYFCASSPFGRGSGNTIYFGEGSWLTVV.

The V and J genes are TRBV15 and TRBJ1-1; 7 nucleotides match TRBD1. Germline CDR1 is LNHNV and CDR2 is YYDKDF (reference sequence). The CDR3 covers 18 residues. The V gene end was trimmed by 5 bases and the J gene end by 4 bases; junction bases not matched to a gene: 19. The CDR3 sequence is CATSRRPLDRYMPTEAFF. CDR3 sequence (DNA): TGTGCCACCAGCCGACGACCATTGGACAGGTACATGCCCACTGAAGCTTTCTTT.

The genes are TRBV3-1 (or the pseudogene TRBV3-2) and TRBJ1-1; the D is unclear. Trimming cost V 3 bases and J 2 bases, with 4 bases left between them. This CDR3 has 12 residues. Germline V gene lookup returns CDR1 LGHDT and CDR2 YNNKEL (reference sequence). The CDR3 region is CASSHANTEAFF. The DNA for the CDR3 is TGTGCCAGCAGCCACGCAAACACTGAAGCTTTCTTT.

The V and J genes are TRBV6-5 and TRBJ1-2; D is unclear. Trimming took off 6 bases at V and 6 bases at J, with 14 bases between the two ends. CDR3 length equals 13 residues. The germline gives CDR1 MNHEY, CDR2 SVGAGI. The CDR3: CASRDGFLDGYTF. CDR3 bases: TGTGCCAGCAGGGACGGATTTCTGGATGGCTACACCTTC.